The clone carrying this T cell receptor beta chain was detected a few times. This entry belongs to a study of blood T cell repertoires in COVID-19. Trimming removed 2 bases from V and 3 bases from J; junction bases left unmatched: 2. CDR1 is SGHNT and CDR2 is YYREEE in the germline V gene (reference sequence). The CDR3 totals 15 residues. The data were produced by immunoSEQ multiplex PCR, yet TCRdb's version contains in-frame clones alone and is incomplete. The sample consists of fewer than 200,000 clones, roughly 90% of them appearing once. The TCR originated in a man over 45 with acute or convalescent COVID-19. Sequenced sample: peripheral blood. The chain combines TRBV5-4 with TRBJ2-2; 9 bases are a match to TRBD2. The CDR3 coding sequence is TGTGCCAGCAGCTTATTAGCGGGGGACACCGGGGAGCTGTTTTTT. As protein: CASSLLAGDTGELFF.